Listed here are 12 T cell receptor beta chains from one sample, sequenced in a study of blood T cell repertoires in COVID-19 (TCRdb year 2020). Library generation was performed with the immunoSEQ multiplex PCR assay. TCRdb carries this immuneACCESS record with in-frame sequences only. Its versions omit some clonotypes, under half of them owing to an unresolved V gene in the studies checked, with the rest unexplained. The sample table records over 70,000 clones; less than 85% of these occur just once. The ten largest clonotypes hold about 6.4% of the sample. Source material: peripheral blood. All receptors come from a man between 65 and 85 years old with acute or convalescent COVID-19.

Only a few counts were recorded for this clone. V gene TRBV5-4 combines with J gene TRBJ1-1; D unclear. The V end lost 4 bases, the J end lost 5 bases, and 12 bases lay between the germline ends. The CDR3 is made up of 13 amino acids. CDR1 is SGHNT, CDR2 YYREEE, per germline (reference sequence). For the CDR3, the DNA is TGTGCCAGCAGCGTGAGGAGTGGAACTGAAGCTTTCTTT. Translated, it gives CASSVRSGTEAFF.

A few counts support this clone. The chain employs TRBV5-6 and TRBJ2-5; 10 bases match TRBD2. CDR1 is SGHDT and CDR2 is YYEEEE in the germline V gene. J was trimmed by 7 bases and V by 2 bases; bases with no gene match: 8. This CDR3 contains 15 residues. The DNA for the CDR3 is TGTGCCAGCAGCTTAAGGCTAGCGGGGGCCGGGACCCAGTACTTC. Residues: CASSLRLAGAGTQYF.

The chain combines TRBV2 with TRBJ1-6, with unresolved D. This CDR3 contains 16 residues. Germline V lookup: CDR1 SNHLY, CDR2 FYNNEI. Between the trimmed V and J ends, which lost 3 bases and 0 bases, there was a span of 9 bases. Here the CDR3 DNA reads TGTGCCAGCAGTGACGAGGAGGACTCCTATAATTCACCCCTCCACTTT. It codes for CASSDEEDSYNSPLHF.

This chain uses TRBV6-5 with TRBJ2-5; no definite D call. This CDR3 contains 14 residues. Trimming removed 0 bases from V and 1 base from J, with 6 bases in between. CDR1 is MNHEY, CDR2 SVGAGI, per germline. CDR3 sequence (DNA): TGTGCCAGCAGTTACTCGACACCCCAAGAGACCCAGTACTTC. This codes for CASSYSTPQETQYF.

The chain joins TRBV2 to TRBJ2-1, with 7 positions matching TRBD2. The germline CDR1 and CDR2 sequences are SNHLY and FYNNEI. After removal of 6 bases from V and 10 bases from J, the junction contained 3 bases not matched to a gene. The CDR3 runs 11 residues. Here the CDR3 reads CASSSGGEQFF. CDR3 in DNA: TGTGCCAGCAGCTCCGGGGGGGAGCAGTTCTTC.

This clone was found a few times. The DNA for the CDR3 is TGTGCCAGCAGTTACTTTCCAGGGGGCCAGTCTCTAGTAGCTTTCTTT. Protein: CASSYFPGGQSLVAFF. The rearrangement links TRBV6-5 to TRBJ1-1; 8 nucleotides line up with TRBD1. Germline CDR1 MNHEY, CDR2 SVGAGI. The CDR3 has 16 amino acids. Trimming removed 1 base from V and 10 bases from J; junction bases left unmatched: 14.

The chain joins TRBV27 to TRBJ2-3; TRBD1 matches at 8 bases. The germline gives CDR1 MNHEY, CDR2 SMNVEV (reference sequence). The CDR3 spans 14 residues. The V and J ends lost 8 bases and 7 bases, in that order; junction bases with no gene match: 11. CDR3 sequence (DNA): TGTGCCAGCGATATAACAGGGGGAGGATATACGCAGTATTTT. Amino acid sequence: CASDITGGGYTQYF.

This clone has only a few counts. The rearrangement links TRBV10-2 to TRBJ2-7; D perhaps matches TRBD2 (5 bases). The CDR3 runs 13 residues. Per the germline V gene, CDR1 is WSHSY and CDR2 is SAAADI. V lost 4 bases to trimming and J lost 4 bases, with 11 bases between them. CDR3 protein: CASSVQEVYEQYF. DNA of the CDR3: TGCGCCAGCAGTGTGCAGGAGGTGTACGAGCAGTACTTC.

CDR3 region: CASSLTSTGELFF. The CDR3 DNA reads TGTGCCAGCAGCTTAACTAGCACCGGGGAGCTGTTTTTT. The chain is built from TRBV11-2 and TRBJ2-2, with D possibly matching TRBD2 (5 bases). The CDR3 is made up of 13 amino acids. Germline CDR1 reads SGHAT; CDR2 reads FQNNGV. Trimming stripped 2 bases from V and 4 bases from J, with 5 bases between.

The chain carries TRBV5-4 and TRBJ2-4, with 9 bases that match TRBD1. With 4 bases clipped from V and 4 bases from J, the junction kept 3 bases outside the gene matches. The V gene's germline CDR1 is SGHNT and CDR2 YYREEE (reference sequence). CDR3 size: 14 residues. DNA of the CDR3: TGTGCCAGCAGCGCGGGACAGGGTAAAAACATTCAGTACTTC. Protein: CASSAGQGKNIQYF.

This chain connects TRBV11-3 to TRBJ1-1; D gene ambiguous. Germline CDR1 is SGHNT and CDR2 is YENEEA. CDR3 size: 13 residues. The V and J ends lost 3 bases and 5 bases respectively, with 10 bases between them. As DNA, the CDR3 is TGTGCCAGCAGCTTCTCGACGGGAACTGAAGCTTTCTTT. It codes for CASSFSTGTEAFF.

The chain links TRBV5-4 to TRBJ2-3; maybe TRBD2 (5 bases). Germline V gene data show CDR1 as SGHNT and CDR2 as YYREEE (reference sequence). The CDR3 spans 16 residues. Trimming removed 2 bases at V and 5 bases at J, with 18 bases between. The CDR3 loop is CASSFFSLNGRDTQYF. CDR3 bases: TGTGCCAGCAGCTTTTTCAGTTTAAATGGGAGAGATACGCAGTATTTT.